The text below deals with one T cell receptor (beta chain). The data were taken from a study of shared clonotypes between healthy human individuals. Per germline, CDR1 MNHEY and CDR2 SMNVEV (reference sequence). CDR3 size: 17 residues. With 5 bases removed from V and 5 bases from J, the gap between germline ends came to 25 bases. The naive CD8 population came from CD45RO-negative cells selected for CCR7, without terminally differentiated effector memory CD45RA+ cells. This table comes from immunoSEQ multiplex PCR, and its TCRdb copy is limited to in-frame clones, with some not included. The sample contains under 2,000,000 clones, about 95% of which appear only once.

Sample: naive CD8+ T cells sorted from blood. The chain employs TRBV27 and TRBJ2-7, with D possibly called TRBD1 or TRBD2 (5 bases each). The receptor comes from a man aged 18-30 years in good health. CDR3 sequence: CASSPSPRGGRSHEQYF. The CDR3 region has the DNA TGTGCCAGCAGTCCATCTCCTCGTGGGGGTCGGTCCCACGAGCAGTACTTC.